The 24 T cell receptor beta chains below come from one sample, sequenced in a study of cytomegalovirus exposure and HLA in healthy donors. Measured with immunoSEQ multiplex PCR; TCRdb has only the in-frame clones, and not every one. Of approximately 270,000 clones listed, about 86% are singletons. The sequencing sample was made of PBMCs. The receptors come from a woman aged 18-29 years in good health and CMV-seronegative.

The gene calls are TRBV19 and TRBJ1-2; the match to TRBD1 covers 11 bases. J lost 4 bases, V lost 6 bases, and 10 bases had no gene match. Germline CDR1 is LNHDA and CDR2 is SQIVND (reference sequence). The CDR3 contains 16 residues. CDR3 amino acids: CASSSGTGGLGYGYTF. DNA for the CDR3: TGTGCCAGTAGCTCCGGGACAGGGGGATTGGGCTATGGCTACACCTTC.

This clone was seen a few times. The chain recombines TRBV6-5 with TRBJ1-1; no clear D gene. CDR1 and CDR2 (germline): MNHEY, SVGAGI. This CDR3 has 14 residues. V lost 7 bases and J 7 bases, leaving 19 bases between the germline ends. CDR3 amino acids: CASKPLGWRVEAFF. The CDR3 region has the DNA TGTGCCAGCAAGCCACTGGGGTGGAGGGTTGAAGCTTTCTTT.

V usage is TRBV5-1 and J usage is TRBJ1-2, with a weak D call TRBD1 (5 bases). V was trimmed by 0 bases and J by 5 bases, leaving 14 bases between them. In germline, CDR1 is SGHRS, CDR2 YFSETQ. The CDR3 covers 15 residues. The CDR3 bases are TGCGCCAGCAGCTTGGAGCGGGGATGGGGGTATGGCTACACCTTC. It is translated as CASSLERGWGYGYTF.

The rearrangement joins TRBV7-9 to TRBJ2-7; possibly TRBD1 for D (6 bases). Germline V gives CDR1 SEHNR, CDR2 FQNEAQ (reference sequence). Trimming pared 0 bases from V and 0 bases from J, leaving 12 bases between. CDR3 size: 16 residues. In nucleotides, the CDR3 is TGTGCCAGCAGCTTAGCGGGGGCGGTCAGCTCCTACGAGCAGTACTTC. This encodes CASSLAGAVSSYEQYF.

The V gene is TRBV5-1, the J gene TRBJ2-4; no clear D gene. Germline assignment: CDR1 SGHRS and CDR2 YFSETQ. Trimming cost V 3 bases and J 6 bases, with 16 bases left between them. This CDR3 is built from 15 residues. This CDR3 is CASSSESGITNIQYF. The CDR3 nucleotides read TGCGCCAGCAGCTCGGAGTCCGGCATCACAAACATTCAGTACTTC.

The V gene is TRBV9, the J gene TRBJ2-1; the D gene is possibly TRBD2 (6 bases). The V end lost 3 bases, the J end lost 9 bases, and 22 bases lay between the germline ends. The CDR3 spans 16 residues. Germline V CDR1 and CDR2: SGDLS, YYNGEE. CDR3 protein: CASSGGLGTGQGEQFF. CDR3 in DNA: TGTGCCAGCAGCGGCGGCCTCGGGACTGGTCAGGGTGAGCAGTTCTTC.

This clone was detected only once. The CDR3 region has the DNA TGCGCCAGCAGCTCAGCCTCACAGGGGGGCTCCTACGAGCAGTACTTC. This translates into CASSSASQGGSYEQYF. This chain joins TRBV5-1 and TRBJ2-7; 8 bases match TRBD1. J lost 0 bases, V lost 3 bases, and 8 bases had no gene match. The CDR3 spans 16 residues. Germline V gene data show CDR1 as SGHRS and CDR2 as YFSETQ.

CDR3 sequence reads: CASSLTRTGGMDSPLHF. The CDR3 DNA reads TGCGCCAGCAGCTTAACTCGGACAGGGGGAATGGATTCACCCCTCCACTTT. The genes are TRBV5-1 and TRBJ1-6; TRBD1 aligns across 10 bases. The V gene end was trimmed by 2 bases and the J gene end by 8 bases; junction bases not matched to a gene: 10. CDR3 length: 17 residues. Germline lookup yields CDR1 SGHRS and CDR2 YFSETQ.

This clone was picked up a small number of times. This same CDR3 is encoded by further DNA sequences in the sample. This chain connects TRBV14 to TRBJ2-7, with TRBD2 as a possible D gene (6 bases). Germline CDR1 SGHDN, CDR2 FVKESK. With 0 bases removed from V and 2 bases from J, the gap between germline ends came to 11 bases. There are 15 residues in the CDR3. In DNA, the CDR3 is TGTGCCAGCAGCCAAGACGGGGGACGGCCCTACGAGCAGTACTTC. Its translation is CASSQDGGRPYEQYF.

The genes are TRBV27 and TRBJ2-2; D unresolved. This CDR3 has 13 residues. The V gene's germline CDR1 is MNHEY and CDR2 SMNVEV (reference sequence). Trimming removed 5 bases at V and 0 bases at J, with 4 bases between. The CDR3 DNA follows: TGTGCCAGCAGTCTCGCGAACACCGGGGAGCTGTTTTTT. Translating it yields CASSLANTGELFF.

The chain is built from TRBV5-1 and TRBJ2-7; D unclear. This CDR3 is built from 14 residues. The V end was cut by 1 base, the J end by 3 bases, with 11 bases between. CDR1 SGHRS and CDR2 YFSETQ come from the germline V gene. The CDR3 DNA sequence: TGCGCCAGCAGCTTGTCTCCAGTCTTCTACGAGCAGTACTTC. This gives the protein CASSLSPVFYEQYF. Filled out from reference TRBV5-1 and TRBJ2-7, the complete variable domain reads KAGVTQTPRYLIKTRGQQVTLSCSPISGHRSVSWYQQTPGQGLQFLFEYFSETQRNKGNFPGRFSGRQFSNSRSEMNVSTLELGDSALYLCASSLSPVFYEQYFGPGTRLTVT.

The J gene is TRBJ2-3, the V gene TRBV6-5; 9 positions match TRBD1. Germline loops: CDR1 MNHEY, CDR2 SVGAGI. V gave up 5 bases and J gave up 7 bases; unmatched junction bases: 7. The CDR3 contains 14 residues. The DNA of the CDR3 is TGTGCCAGCAGTACGACAGGGGGACTAAATACGCAGTATTTT. Its translation: CASSTTGGLNTQYF.

Only a few counts were recorded for this clone. The V gene is TRBV4-1, the J gene TRBJ1-6, with 8 bases that match TRBD1. The CDR3 has 16 amino acids. Per germline, CDR1 MGHRA and CDR2 YSYEKL. Trimming at V came to 0 bases and at J to 8 bases, leaving 6 bases not matched to a gene. The CDR3 DNA reads TGCGCCAGCAGCCAAGATCGACGGACAGGGCATTCACCCCTCCACTTT. It translates to CASSQDRRTGHSPLHF.

The J gene is TRBJ1-1, the V gene TRBV28; TRBD1 is a possible D gene (6 bases). CDR3 length equals 16 residues. Germline loops: CDR1 MDHEN, CDR2 SYDVKM. Trimming removed 3 bases at V and 2 bases at J, with 16 bases between. As DNA, the CDR3 is TGTGCCAGCAGTTTGAGGACAGTGCCCCGTAACACTGAAGCTTTCTTT. It specifies CASSLRTVPRNTEAFF.

CDR3 loop: CASSPGAGNQPQHF. In nucleotides, the CDR3 is TGCGCCAGCAGCCCAGGGGCTGGCAATCAGCCCCAGCATTTT. V is TRBV4-1 and J is TRBJ1-5; weak D call: TRBD1 (6 bases). The CDR3 extends over 14 amino acids. Germline CDR1 is MGHRA and CDR2 is YSYEKL. Trimming pared 4 bases from V and 2 bases from J, leaving 9 bases between.

This clone showed up just once. This rearrangement joins TRBV12-5 to TRBJ1-4; TRBD1 might be the D (5 bases). Trimming pared 0 bases from V and 7 bases from J, leaving 21 bases between. Germline V gene lookup returns CDR1 LGHNT and CDR2 FRNRAP. The CDR3 consists of 18 residues. Written as DNA, the CDR3 is TGTGCTAGTGGTTTGGTACGATACCATGCAGGGTTTTGTGAAAAACTGTTTTTT. Translating it yields CASGLVRYHAGFCEKLFF.

The chain links TRBV7-6 to TRBJ2-5; perhaps TRBD1 as D (5 bases). The CDR3 totals 13 residues. V was pared by 0 bases and J by 4 bases, with 6 bases between. CDR1 and CDR2 from the germline V gene are SGHVS and FNYEAQ. CDR3 in amino acids: CASSLAQGETQYF. In DNA form, the CDR3 reads TGTGCCAGCAGCTTAGCTCAGGGAGAGACCCAGTACTTC.

The chain employs TRBV27 and TRBJ1-5, with D maybe TRBD1 (6 bases). This CDR3 is 14 amino acids long. Trimming left V 5 bases short and J 3 bases short, with 11 bases between. The germline CDR1 and CDR2 sequences are MNHEY and SMNVEV (reference sequence). The CDR3 coding sequence is TGTGCCAGCAGTCAGGGGCTAGACAATCAGCCCCAGCATTTT. It yields the protein CASSQGLDNQPQHF.

V is TRBV18 and J is TRBJ2-1; 9 bases map to TRBD2. Germline loops: CDR1 KGHSH, CDR2 LQKENI. With 6 bases clipped from V and 7 bases from J, the junction kept 7 bases outside the gene matches. The CDR3 runs 14 residues. CDR3 bases: TGTGCCAGCTCGTCTAGCGGGGTCGTAAATGAGCAGTTCTTC. Its translation is CASSSSGVVNEQFF.

The V and J genes are TRBV5-4 and TRBJ2-1; 7 bases line up with TRBD2. The CDR3 spans 14 residues. J was trimmed by 7 bases and V by 9 bases; bases with no gene match: 13. Germline V lookup: CDR1 SGHNT, CDR2 YYREEE (reference sequence). CDR3 nucleotide sequence: TGTGCCACTCTAAGCGGGACTACGGTGAATGAGCAGTTCTTC. Translating gives CATLSGTTVNEQFF.

This sequence joins TRBV12-5 and TRBJ1-2, with D possibly matching TRBD1 (5 bases). Germline V lookup: CDR1 LGHNT, CDR2 FRNRAP. Trimming took 7 bases from V and 2 from J, leaving 14 bases between them. The CDR3 runs to 14 residues. CDR3 in amino acids: CASAPHRPNYGYTF. DNA of the CDR3: TGTGCTAGTGCCCCCCACAGGCCCAACTATGGCTACACCTTC.

This clone showed up just a few times. The V call is TRBV11-2, the J call TRBJ1-1; 9 nucleotides match TRBD1. This CDR3 is built from 16 residues. J lost 1 base, V lost 5 bases, and 8 bases had no gene match. Germline V gene data show CDR1 as SGHAT and CDR2 as FQNNGV. The CDR3 region is CASSHPRQGGNTEAFF. The DNA for the CDR3 is TGTGCCAGCAGCCACCCCAGACAGGGGGGGAACACTGAAGCTTTCTTT.

The chain combines TRBV11-2 with TRBJ1-5; TRBD1 matches at 8 bases. The CDR3 consists of 15 residues. CDR1 and CDR2 from the germline V gene are SGHAT and FQNNGV. Trimming cost V 4 bases and J 5 bases; bases outside gene matches: 7. CDR3 sequence reads: CASSSGQGLYQPQHF. DNA of the CDR3: TGTGCCAGCAGCTCCGGACAGGGATTATATCAGCCCCAGCATTTT.

The chain carries TRBV30 and TRBJ1-4, with 7 bases fitting TRBD1. Germline V CDR1 and CDR2: GTSNPN, SVGIG (reference sequence). Trimming cost V 2 bases and J 4 bases; bases outside gene matches: 4. This CDR3 comprises 14 residues. The CDR3 spells CAWSTTGVNEKLFF. CDR3 DNA sequence: TGTGCCTGGAGTACTACAGGGGTTAATGAAAAACTGTTTTTT.